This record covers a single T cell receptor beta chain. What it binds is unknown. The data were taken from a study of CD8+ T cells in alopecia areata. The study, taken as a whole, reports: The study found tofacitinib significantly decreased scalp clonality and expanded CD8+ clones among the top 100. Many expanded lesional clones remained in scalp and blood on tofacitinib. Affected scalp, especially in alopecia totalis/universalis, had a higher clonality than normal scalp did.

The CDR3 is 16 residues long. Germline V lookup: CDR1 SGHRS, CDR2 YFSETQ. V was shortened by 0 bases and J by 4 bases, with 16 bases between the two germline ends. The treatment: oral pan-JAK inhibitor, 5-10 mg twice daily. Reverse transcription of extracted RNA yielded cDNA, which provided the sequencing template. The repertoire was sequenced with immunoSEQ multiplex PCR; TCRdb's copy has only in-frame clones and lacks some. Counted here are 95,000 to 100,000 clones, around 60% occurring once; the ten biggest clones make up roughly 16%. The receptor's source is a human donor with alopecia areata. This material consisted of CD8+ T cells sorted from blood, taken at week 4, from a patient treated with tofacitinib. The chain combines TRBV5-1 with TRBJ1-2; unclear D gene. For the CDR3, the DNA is TGCGCCAGCAGCTTGGAGTACCCAGGTGGTCTCTATGGCTACACCTTC. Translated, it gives CASSLEYPGGLYGYTF.